This TCR beta chain is drawn from a study of blood T cell repertoires in COVID-19. About the study: T cells, B-cell-depleted T cells, or PBMCs provided the cDNA or gDNA that served as material.

Those enrolled, adults aged roughly 18 to 89 years, came from around 25 US areas. Membership in each cohort depended on participant-reported clinical history. Recovered status in Cohort 3 required two negative PCRs, clearance, or symptom resolution. CDR3 length equals 14 residues. The germline V gene has CDR1 WSHSY and CDR2 SAAADI. V dropped 4 bases and J dropped 5 bases, with 14 bases sitting between them. Repertoires were generated with immunoSEQ multiplex PCR, while TCRdb's copy carries only in-frame clones and drops some. Of some 180,000 clones listed, approximately 89% are singletons. The chain combines TRBV10-2 with TRBJ2-5; tentative D call: TRBD2 (5 bases). The TCR was taken from a man aged 35 to 55 who had recovered from COVID-19. Sequencing was done on a sample of PBMCs or T cells enriched from blood (not recorded which). The CDR3 region has the DNA TGCGCCAGCAGTGGGCTAGCTAGTACGGAGACCCAGTACTTC. Protein product: CASSGLASTETQYF.